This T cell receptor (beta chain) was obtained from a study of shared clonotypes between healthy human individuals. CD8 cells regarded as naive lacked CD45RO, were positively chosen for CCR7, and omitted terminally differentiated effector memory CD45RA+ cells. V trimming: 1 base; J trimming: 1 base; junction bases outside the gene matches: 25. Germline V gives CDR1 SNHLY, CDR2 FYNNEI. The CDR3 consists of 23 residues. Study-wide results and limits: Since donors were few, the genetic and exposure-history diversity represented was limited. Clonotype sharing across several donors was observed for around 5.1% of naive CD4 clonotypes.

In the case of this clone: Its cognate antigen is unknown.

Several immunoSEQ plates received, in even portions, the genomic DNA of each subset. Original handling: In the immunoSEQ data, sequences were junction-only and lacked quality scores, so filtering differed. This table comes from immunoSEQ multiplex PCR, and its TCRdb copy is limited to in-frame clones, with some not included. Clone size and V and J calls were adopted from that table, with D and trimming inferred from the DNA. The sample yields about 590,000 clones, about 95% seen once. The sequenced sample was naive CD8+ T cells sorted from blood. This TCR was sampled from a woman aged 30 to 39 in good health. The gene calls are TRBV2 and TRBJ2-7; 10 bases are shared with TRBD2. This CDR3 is CASSEVKPWTGTKGLAESYEQYF. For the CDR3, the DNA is TGTGCCAGCAGTGAAGTGAAGCCGTGGACGGGGACGAAAGGACTAGCGGAATCCTACGAGCAGTACTTC.